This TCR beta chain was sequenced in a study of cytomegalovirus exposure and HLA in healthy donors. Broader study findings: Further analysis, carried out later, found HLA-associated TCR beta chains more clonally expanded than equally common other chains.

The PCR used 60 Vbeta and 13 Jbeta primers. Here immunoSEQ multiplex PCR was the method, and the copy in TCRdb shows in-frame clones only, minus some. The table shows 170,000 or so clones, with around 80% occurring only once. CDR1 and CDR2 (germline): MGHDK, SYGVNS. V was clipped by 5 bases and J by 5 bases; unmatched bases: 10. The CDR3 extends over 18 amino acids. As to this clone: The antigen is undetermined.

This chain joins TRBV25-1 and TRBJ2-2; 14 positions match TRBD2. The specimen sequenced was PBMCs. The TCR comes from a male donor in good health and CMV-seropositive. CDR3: CASSKIRGLAGETGELFF. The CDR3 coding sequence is TGTGCCAGCAGTAAAATACGGGGACTAGCGGGAGAAACCGGGGAGCTGTTTTTT.